This T cell receptor beta chain originates from a study of shared clonotypes between healthy human individuals. The wider study: Sampling drew on donors who were a couple of women and a few men aged 18 to 49. Regarding the study as a whole: The represented genetic and exposure-history diversity was limited by the small number of donors. Memory subsets generally showed lower estimated richness than naive subsets.

The CDR3 extends over 16 amino acids. V shed 3 bases and J 2 bases; nucleotides not matched to a gene: 10. Looked up from germline, CDR1 is MDHEN and CDR2 is SYDVKM. Using immunoSEQ multiplex PCR, the repertoire was profiled, and TCRdb retains in-frame clones only, with some absent. The data hold around 2.1 million clones, with about 92% observed a single time. Comments on this clone: What it binds is unknown.

As defined, naive CD8 cells were CD45RO-negative and positively selected for CCR7, with terminally differentiated effector memory CD45RA+ cells excluded. The TCR was taken from a man between 18 and 29 years old in good health. Some clones in this sample may be carry-over from other donors' samples. The chain links TRBV28 to TRBJ2-7; 7 bases line up with TRBD1. Sequenced: naive CD8+ T cells from PBMCs. This CDR3 is CASSFDSWQGAYEQYF. CDR3 bases: TGTGCCAGCAGTTTTGATAGCTGGCAGGGGGCCTACGAGCAGTACTTC.